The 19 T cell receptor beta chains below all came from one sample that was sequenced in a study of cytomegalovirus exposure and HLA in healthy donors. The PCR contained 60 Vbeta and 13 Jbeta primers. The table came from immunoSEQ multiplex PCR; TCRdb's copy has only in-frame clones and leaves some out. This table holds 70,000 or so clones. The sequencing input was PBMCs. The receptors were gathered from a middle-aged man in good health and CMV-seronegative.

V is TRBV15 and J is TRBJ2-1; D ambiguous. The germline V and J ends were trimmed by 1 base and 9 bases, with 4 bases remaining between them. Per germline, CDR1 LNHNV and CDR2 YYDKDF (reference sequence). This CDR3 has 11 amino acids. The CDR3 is CATSRAREQFF. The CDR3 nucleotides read TGTGCCACCAGCAGAGCTCGTGAGCAGTTCTTC.

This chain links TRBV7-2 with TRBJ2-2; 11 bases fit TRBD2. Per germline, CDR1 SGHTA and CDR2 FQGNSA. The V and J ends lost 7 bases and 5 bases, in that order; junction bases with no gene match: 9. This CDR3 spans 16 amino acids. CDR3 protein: CASTDARLAGTGELFF. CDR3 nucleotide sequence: TGTGCCAGCACCGACGCGAGACTAGCGGGGACCGGGGAGCTGTTTTTT. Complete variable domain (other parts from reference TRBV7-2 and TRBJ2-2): GAGVSQSPSNKVTEKGKDVELRCDPISGHTALYWYRQSLGQGLEFLIYFQGNSAPDKSGLPSDRFSAERTGGSVSTLTIQRTQQEDSAVYLCASTDARLAGTGELFFGEGSRLTVL.

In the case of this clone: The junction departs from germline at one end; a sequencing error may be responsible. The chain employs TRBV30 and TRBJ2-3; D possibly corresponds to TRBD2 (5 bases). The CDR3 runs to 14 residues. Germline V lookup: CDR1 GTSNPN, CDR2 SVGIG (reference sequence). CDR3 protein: CAWSGADFTDTPYF. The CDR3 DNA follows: TGTGCCTGGAGCGGAGCGGATTTCACAGATACGCCGTATTTT.

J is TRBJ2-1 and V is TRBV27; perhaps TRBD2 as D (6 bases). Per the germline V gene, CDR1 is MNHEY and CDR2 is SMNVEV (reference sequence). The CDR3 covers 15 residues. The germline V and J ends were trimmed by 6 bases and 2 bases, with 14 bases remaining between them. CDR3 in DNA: TGTGCCAGCAGCGCCCTAGCGAATACCTACAATGAGCAGTTCTTC. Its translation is CASSALANTYNEQFF.

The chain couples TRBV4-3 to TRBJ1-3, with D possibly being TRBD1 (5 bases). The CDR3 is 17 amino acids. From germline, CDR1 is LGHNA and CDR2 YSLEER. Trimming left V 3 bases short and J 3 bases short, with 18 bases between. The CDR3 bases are TGCGCCAGCAGCCAGAGACCCCGCGGGGGATTTGGAAACACCATATATTTT. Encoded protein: CASSQRPRGGFGNTIYF.

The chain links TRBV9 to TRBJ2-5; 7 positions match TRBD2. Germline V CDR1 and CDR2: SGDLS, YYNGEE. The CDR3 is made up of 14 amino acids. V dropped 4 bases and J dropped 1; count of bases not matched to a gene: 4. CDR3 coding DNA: TGTGCCAGCAGCCCAGCGGGGCCCCAAGAGACCCAGTACTTC. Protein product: CASSPAGPQETQYF.

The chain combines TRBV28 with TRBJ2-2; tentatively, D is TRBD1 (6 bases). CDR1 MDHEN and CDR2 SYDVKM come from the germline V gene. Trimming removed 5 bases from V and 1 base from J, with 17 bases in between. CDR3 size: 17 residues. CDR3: CASSRAQGNLNTGELFF. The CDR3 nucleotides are TGTGCCAGCAGTCGTGCGCAGGGGAATTTGAACACCGGGGAGCTGTTTTTT.

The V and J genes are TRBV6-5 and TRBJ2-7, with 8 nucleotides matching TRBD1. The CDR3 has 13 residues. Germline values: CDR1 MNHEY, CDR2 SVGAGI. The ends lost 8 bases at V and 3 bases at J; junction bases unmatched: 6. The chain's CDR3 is CASQGARDYEQYF. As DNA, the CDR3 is TGTGCCAGCCAGGGGGCAAGAGACTACGAGCAGTACTTC.

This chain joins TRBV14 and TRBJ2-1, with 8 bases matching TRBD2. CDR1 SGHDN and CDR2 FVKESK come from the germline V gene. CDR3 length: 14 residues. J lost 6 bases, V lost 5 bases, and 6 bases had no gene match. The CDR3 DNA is TGTGCCAGCAGCTTGGGACTAGGATTCAATGAGCAGTTCTTC. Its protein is CASSLGLGFNEQFF. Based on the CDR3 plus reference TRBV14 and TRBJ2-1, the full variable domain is EAGVTQFPSHSVIEKGQTVTLRCDPISGHDNLYWYRRVMGKEIKFLLHFVKESKQDESGMPNNRFLAERTGGTYSTLKVQPAELEDSGVYFCASSLGLGFNEQFFGPGTRLTVL.

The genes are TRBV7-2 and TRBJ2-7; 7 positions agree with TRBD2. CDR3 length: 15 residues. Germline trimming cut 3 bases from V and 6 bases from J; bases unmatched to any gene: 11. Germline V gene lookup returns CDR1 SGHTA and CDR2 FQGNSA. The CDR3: CASSFRRGRTGEQYF. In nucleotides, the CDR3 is TGTGCCAGCAGCTTCCGGCGGGGGAGAACAGGCGAGCAGTACTTC.

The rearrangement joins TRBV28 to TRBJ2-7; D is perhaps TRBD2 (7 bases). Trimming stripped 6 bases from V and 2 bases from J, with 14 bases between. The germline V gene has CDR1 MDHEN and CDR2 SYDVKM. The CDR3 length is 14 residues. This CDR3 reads CASSFGRGPYEQYF. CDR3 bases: TGTGCCAGCAGCTTTGGGCGGGGGCCCTACGAGCAGTACTTC.

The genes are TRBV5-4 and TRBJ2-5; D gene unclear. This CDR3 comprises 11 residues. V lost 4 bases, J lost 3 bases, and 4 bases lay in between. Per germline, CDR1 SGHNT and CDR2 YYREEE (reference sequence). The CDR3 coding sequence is TGTGCCAGCAGCCAAAAAGAGACCCAGTACTTC. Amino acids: CASSQKETQYF.

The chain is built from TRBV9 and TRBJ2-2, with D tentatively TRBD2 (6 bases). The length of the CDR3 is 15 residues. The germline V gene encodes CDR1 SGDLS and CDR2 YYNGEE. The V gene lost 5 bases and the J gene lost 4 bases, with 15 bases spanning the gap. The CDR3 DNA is TGTGCCAGCAGTAGATTGGCGGGAACCACCGGGGAGCTGTTTTTT. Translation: CASSRLAGTTGELFF.

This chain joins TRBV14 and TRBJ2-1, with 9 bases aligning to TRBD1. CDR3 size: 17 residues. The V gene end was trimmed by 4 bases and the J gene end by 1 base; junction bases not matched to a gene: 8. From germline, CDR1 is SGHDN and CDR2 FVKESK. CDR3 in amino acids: CASSRRTGTGSYNEQFF. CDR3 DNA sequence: TGTGCCAGCAGCCGCCGGACCGGGACAGGGTCCTACAATGAGCAGTTCTTC.

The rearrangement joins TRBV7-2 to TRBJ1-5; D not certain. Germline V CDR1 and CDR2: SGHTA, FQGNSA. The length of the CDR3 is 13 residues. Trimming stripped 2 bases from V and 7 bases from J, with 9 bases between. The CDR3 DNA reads TGTGCCAGCAGCTTATACCTCGGGCAGCCCCAGCATTTT. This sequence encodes CASSLYLGQPQHF.

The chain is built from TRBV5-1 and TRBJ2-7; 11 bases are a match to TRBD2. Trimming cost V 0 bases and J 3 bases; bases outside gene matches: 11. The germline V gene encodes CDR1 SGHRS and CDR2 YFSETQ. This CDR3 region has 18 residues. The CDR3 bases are TGCGCCAGCAGCTTGGAACTAGCGGGGGATTATTTCTACTACGAGCAGTACTTC. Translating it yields CASSLELAGDYFYYEQYF.

CDR3 bases: TGTGCTAGTGGTGAGAGACAGGGCTACGAGCAGTACTTC. This encodes CASGERQGYEQYF. V and J are TRBV12-5 and TRBJ2-7; TRBD1 agrees at 7 bases. Germline V gene lookup returns CDR1 LGHNT and CDR2 FRNRAP. CDR3 length equals 13 residues. V gave up 5 bases and J gave up 3 bases; unmatched junction bases: 4.

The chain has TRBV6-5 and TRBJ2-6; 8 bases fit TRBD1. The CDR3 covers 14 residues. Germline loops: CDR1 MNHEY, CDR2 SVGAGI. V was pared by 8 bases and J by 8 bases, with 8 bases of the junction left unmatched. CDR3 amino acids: CASDRTGTSNVLTF. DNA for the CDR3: TGTGCCAGCGACCGGACAGGGACCTCCAACGTCCTGACTTTC.

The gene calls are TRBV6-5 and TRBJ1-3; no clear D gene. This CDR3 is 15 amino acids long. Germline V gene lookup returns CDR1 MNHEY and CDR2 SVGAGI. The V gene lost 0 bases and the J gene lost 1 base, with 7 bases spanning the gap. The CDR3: CASSYSWASGNTIYF. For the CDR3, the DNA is TGTGCCAGCAGTTACTCCTGGGCGTCTGGAAACACCATATATTTT.